This TCR beta chain was identified in a study of T cell responses to AZD1222 COVID-19 vaccine. Some clones are missing from TCRdb's copy, which holds only in-frame ones; the method was immunoSEQ multiplex PCR. The table records about 150,000 clones, around 86% of them present only once. Comment on this clone: Its matching antigen is unknown.

Trimming stripped 3 bases from V and 7 bases from J, with 13 bases between. CDR3 length: 14 amino acids. Germline V CDR1 and CDR2: ENHRY, SYGVKD. Study outcomes and limitations: In a largely white British group with more females than males, clonal diversity was possibly underestimated. Repertoires in all cases were sampled only once the peak T cell response had passed. The study identified only six AZD1222 recipients as seropositive at baseline. Nearly half of the spike-specific TCRs reportedly recognize variant regions that carry no mutations.

The chain joins TRBV10-3 to TRBJ1-3; D perhaps matches TRBD1 (6 bases). This receptor was identified in an adult in good health. This sample comprised peripheral blood, obtained on day 0 of MenACWY control vaccination. CDR3 loop: CAISDGQTRNTIYF. CDR3 DNA: TGTGCCATCAGTGACGGACAGACCCGGAACACCATATATTTT.